This note documents a single T cell receptor (beta chain) sequence. The data stem from a study of T cells after yellow fever vaccination. TCRdb passed the 5' RACE reads through MiXCR, listing each CDR3 protein once. This sample has a few hundred thousand distinct CDR3 sequences, with less than 9.5% found just once. The V and J ends lost 5 bases and 6 bases respectively, with 16 bases between them. CDR3 length equals 15 residues. Per germline, CDR1 LGHNA and CDR2 YSLEER. The rearrangement links TRBV4-3 to TRBJ2-2; D unclear. The starting material was PBMCs, obtained roughly 46 days after the first yellow fever vaccination. The source of this sequence is a man between 18 and 29 years old who received the YFV17D yellow fever vaccine. CDR3 loop: CASSSHVPHPGELFF. Written as DNA, the CDR3 is TGCGCCAGCAGCTCTCATGTCCCCCATCCCGGGGAGCTGTTTTTT.